This T cell receptor beta chain stems from a study of OX40 agonist ivuxolimab in advanced cancers. About the full investigation: Ivuxolimab, which targeted the costimulatory receptor OX40 (CD134), was an agonistic, fully human IgG2 monoclonal antibody. Peripheral TCRbeta sequencing was intended to test whether TCR sequence diversity was altered and clonal T-cell expansion was caused by ivuxolimab. Intravenous ivuxolimab was administered to patients every 2 weeks at six dose levels: 0.01, 0.1, 0.3, 1.5, 3 and 10 mg/kg. The paper covers the monotherapy dose-escalation part of the phase I ivuxolimab trial, which included N of about 51 patients. Patients were allowed to have had prior anti-PD-1, anti-PD-L1 or anti-CTLA-4 therapy, and 40% of the dose-escalation patients had been treated with checkpoint inhibitors. In the dose-escalation cohort, about four fifths of patients were male, and the mean age was roughly 56 years with a range of roughly 23 to 79. Three dose-escalation patients achieved partial responses, one with hepatocellular carcinoma and two with cutaneous melanoma. Of the approximately 50 dose-escalation patients, hepatocellular carcinoma was present in about 20, melanoma in around 15, renal cell carcinoma in 9 and head and neck cancer in 9.

Notes on this clone: Its antigen specificity is not known. No per-base quality is available; no much larger clone lies one base away.

The trial excluded patients who had a history of autoimmune disease or were on systemic immunosuppression. Peripheral blood for TCR sequencing was collected from all dose cohorts at baseline, on cycle 4 day 1, and on cycle 7 day 1. Samples came from an open-label, multicenter, first-in-human phase I dose-escalation trial of ivuxolimab. The trial enrolled adults with locally advanced or metastatic head and neck squamous cell, hepatocellular, melanoma or renal cell carcinoma. CD4+ and CD8+ T cells were sorted separately from peripheral blood before TCR sequencing. General conclusions and limits of the study: Low levels of normalized T-cell clonal expansion were also shown by some nonresponding patients. The antigen specificity of the peripheral T cells that underwent clonal expansion was not determined. In the 0.1-3.0 mg/kg groups, partial responders had among the lowest normalized peripheral clonal expansion, particularly in CD8+ T cells. On average, CD8+ T cells showed more expanded clones than CD4+ T cells after ivuxolimab. At doses of 0.1 to 3.0 mg/kg, clonal expansion of both CD4+ and CD8+ blood T cells was observed from baseline to week 6.

For sequencing of the TCRbeta CDR3 region, genomic DNA was extracted from the sorted cells. TCRbeta CDR3 regions were sequenced using the immunoSEQ Assay. TCRdb carries this immuneACCESS record with in-frame sequences only. Its versions omit some clonotypes, under half of them owing to an unresolved V gene in the studies checked, with the rest unexplained. Present in this sample are 65,000 to 75,000 clones, about 90% of which were seen just once. About 0.45% of the sample belongs to the ten largest clones. The germline V gene (reference sequence) yields MNHNY for CDR1 and SVGAGI for CDR2. The germline V and J ends show losses of 6 bases and 6 bases respectively, and no gene match explains 11 bases of the junction. Spanning cysteine to phenylalanine, the CDR3 consists of 15 amino acids. The entry retains the CDR3 DNA only, 45 bases that are in frame from base 1.

The receptor was isolated from an adult with an advanced solid tumor such as melanoma, head and neck, liver or kidney cancer. Sequencing was performed on CD4+ or CD8+ T cells sorted from blood, taken in a trial of the OX40 agonist ivuxolimab. The rearrangement joined TRBV6-6 to TRBJ2-7; 10 bases in the middle match TRBD1. This receptor has the CDR3 CASRARDRGVSEQYF. The DNA reads as follows: TGTGCCAGCAGAGCTAGGGACAGGGGAGTGAGCGAGCAGTACTTC.